The entry that follows covers one TCR beta chain sequence. The source of the sample is a study of cytomegalovirus exposure and HLA in healthy donors. Study-level background: Ancestry clustering placed 81% of approximately 420 genotyped donors in the Caucasian-associated cluster.

PCR was performed using 60 Vbeta and 13 Jbeta primers. The method was immunoSEQ multiplex PCR; TCRdb's version includes in-frame clones alone and lacks a portion of them. The sample holds around 150,000 clones; roughly 80% are singletons and the top ten take about 1.5%. This TCR was sampled from a man between 40 and 49 years old in good health and CMV-seronegative. The material sequenced was PBMCs.

This CDR3 reads CASSFRGSGANVLTF. The DNA of the CDR3 is TGTGCCAGCAGCTTCCGAGGGTCTGGGGCCAACGTCCTGACTTTC. This chain links TRBV5-8 with TRBJ2-6; a possible D gene is TRBD2 (5 bases). CDR1 SGHTS and CDR2 YDEGEE come from the germline V gene. V was trimmed by 2 bases and J by 1 base, leaving 7 bases between them. The CDR3 is 15 amino acids.